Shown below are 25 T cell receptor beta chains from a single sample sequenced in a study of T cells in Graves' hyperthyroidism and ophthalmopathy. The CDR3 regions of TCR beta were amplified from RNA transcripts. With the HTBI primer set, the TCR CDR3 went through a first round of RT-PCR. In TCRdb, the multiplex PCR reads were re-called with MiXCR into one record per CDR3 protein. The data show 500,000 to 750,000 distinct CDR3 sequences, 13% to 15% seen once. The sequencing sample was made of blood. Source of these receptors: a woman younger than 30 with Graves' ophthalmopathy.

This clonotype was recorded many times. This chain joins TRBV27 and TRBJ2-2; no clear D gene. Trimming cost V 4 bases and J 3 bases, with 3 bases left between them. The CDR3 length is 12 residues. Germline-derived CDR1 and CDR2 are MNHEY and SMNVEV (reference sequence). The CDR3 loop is CASSSYTGELFF. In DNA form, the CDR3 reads TGTGCCAGCAGTTCCTACACCGGGGAGCTGTTTTTT.

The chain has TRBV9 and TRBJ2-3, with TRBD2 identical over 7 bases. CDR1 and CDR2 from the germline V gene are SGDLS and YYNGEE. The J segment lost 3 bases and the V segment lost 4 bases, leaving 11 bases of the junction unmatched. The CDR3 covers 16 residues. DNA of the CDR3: TGTGCCAGCAGCCCCTTTCCGGGAGGAGGGACAGATACGCAGTATTTT. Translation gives CASSPFPGGGTDTQYF.

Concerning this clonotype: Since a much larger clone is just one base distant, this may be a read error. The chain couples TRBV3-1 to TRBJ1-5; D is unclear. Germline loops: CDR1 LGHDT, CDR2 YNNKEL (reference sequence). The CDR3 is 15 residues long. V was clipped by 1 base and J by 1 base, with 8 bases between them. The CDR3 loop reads CASSQGRWSNQPQHF. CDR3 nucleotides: TGTGCCAGCAGCCAAGGACGGTGGAGCAATCAGCCCCAGCATTTT.

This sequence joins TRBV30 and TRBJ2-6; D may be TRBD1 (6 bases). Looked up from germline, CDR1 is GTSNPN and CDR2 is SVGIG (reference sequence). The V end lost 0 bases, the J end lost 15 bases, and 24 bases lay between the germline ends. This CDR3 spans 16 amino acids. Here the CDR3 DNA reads TGTGCCTGGAGTGTAAGATCCGGGGTGCCCTTCAGGGGCCTGACTTTC. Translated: CAWSVRSGVPFRGLTF. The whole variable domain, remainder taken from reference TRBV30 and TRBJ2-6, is SQTIHQWPATLVQPVGSPLSLECTVEGTSNPNLYWYRQAAGRGLQLLFYSVGIGQISSEVPQNLSASRPQDRQFILSSKKLLLSDSGFYLCAWSVRSGVPFRGLTFGAGSRLTVL.

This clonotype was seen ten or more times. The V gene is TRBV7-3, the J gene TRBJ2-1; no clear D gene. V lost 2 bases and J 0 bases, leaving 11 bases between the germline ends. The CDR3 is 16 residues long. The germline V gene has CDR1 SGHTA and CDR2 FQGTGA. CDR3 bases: TGTGCCAGCAGCTTATATACGACGAGCTCCTACAATGAGCAGTTCTTC. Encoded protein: CASSLYTTSSYNEQFF.

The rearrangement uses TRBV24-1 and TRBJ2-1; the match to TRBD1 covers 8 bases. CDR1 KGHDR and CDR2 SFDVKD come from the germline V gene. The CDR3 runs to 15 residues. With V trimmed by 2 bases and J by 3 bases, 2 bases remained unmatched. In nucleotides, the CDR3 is TGTGCCACCAGTGATTGGGGACAGGACTACAATGAGCAGTTCTTC. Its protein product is CATSDWGQDYNEQFF.

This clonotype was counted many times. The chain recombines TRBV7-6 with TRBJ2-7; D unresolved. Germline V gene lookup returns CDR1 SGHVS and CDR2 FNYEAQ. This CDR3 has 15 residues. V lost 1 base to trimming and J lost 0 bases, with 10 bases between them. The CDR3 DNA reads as TGTGCCAGCAGCTTAGGTCACGGGTTCTCCTACGAGCAGTACTTC. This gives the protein CASSLGHGFSYEQYF.

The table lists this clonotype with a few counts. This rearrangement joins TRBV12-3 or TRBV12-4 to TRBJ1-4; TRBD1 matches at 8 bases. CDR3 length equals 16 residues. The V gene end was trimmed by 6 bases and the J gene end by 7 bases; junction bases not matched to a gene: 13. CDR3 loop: CASSRTRTGRFEKLFF. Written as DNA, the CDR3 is TGTGCCAGCAGCCGAACAAGGACAGGGCGGTTTGAAAAACTGTTTTTT.

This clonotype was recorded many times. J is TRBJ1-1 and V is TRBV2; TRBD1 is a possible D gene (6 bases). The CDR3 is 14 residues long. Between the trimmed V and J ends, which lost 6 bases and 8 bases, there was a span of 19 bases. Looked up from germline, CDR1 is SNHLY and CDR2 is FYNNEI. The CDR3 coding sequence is TGTGCCAGCAGAGCCCTAGGACAGCTAGAGGAAGCTTTCTTT. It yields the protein CASRALGQLEEAFF.

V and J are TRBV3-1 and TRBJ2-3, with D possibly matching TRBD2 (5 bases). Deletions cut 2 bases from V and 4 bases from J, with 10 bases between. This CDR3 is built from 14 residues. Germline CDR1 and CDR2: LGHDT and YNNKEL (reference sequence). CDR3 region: CASSQTRIADTQYF. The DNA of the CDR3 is TGTGCCAGCAGCCAAACTAGGATCGCAGATACGCAGTATTTT.

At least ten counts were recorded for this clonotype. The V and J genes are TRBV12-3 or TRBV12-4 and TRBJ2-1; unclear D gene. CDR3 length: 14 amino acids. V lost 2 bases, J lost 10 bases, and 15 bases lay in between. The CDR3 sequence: CASSLSYGPVEQFF. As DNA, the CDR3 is TGTGCCAGCAGTTTATCCTACGGACCCGTGGAGCAGTTCTTC.

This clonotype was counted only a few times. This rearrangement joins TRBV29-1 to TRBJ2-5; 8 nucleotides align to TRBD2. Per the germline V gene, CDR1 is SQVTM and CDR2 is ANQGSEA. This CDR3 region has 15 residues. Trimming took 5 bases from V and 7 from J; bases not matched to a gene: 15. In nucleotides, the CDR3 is TGCAGCGTTAGCGGGAGTAGTACCGAAAGTCGGACCCAGTACTTC. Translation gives CSVSGSSTESRTQYF.

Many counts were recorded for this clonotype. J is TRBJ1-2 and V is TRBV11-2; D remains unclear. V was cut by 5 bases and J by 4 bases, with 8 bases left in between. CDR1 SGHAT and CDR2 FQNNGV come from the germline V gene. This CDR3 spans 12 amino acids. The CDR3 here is CASSRESYGYTF. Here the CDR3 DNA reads TGTGCCAGCAGCAGAGAAAGCTATGGCTACACCTTC.

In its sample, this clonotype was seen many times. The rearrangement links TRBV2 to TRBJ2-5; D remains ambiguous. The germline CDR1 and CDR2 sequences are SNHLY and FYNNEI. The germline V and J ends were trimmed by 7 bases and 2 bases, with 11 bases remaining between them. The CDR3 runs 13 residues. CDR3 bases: TGTGCCAGCAAGGTCTTGGCTCAAGAGACCCAGTACTTC. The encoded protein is CASKVLAQETQYF. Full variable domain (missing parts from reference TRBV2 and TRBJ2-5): EPEVTQTPSHQVTQMGQEVILRCVPISNHLYFYWYRQILGQKVEFLVSFYNNEISEKSEIFDDQFSVERPDGSNFTLKIRSTKLEDSAMYFCASKVLAQETQYFGPGTRLLVL.

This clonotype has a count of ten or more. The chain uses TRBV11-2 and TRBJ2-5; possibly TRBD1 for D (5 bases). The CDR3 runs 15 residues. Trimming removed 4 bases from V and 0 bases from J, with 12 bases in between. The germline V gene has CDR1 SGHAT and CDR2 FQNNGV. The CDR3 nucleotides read TGTGCCAGCAGCTGGACACCTGATGACCAAGAGACCCAGTACTTC. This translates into CASSWTPDDQETQYF.

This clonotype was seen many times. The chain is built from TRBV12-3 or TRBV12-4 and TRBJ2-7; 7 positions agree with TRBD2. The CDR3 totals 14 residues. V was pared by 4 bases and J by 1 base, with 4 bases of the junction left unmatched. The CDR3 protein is CASSSGRSSYEQYF. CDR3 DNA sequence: TGTGCCAGCAGTTCCGGGAGGTCATCCTACGAGCAGTACTTC.

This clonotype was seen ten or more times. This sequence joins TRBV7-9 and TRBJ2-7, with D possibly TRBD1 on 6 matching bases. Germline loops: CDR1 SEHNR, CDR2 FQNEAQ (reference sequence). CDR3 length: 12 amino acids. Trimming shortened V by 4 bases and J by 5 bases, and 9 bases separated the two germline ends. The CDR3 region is CASSSRGDEQYF. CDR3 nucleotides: TGTGCCAGCAGCTCCAGGGGCGACGAGCAGTACTTC.

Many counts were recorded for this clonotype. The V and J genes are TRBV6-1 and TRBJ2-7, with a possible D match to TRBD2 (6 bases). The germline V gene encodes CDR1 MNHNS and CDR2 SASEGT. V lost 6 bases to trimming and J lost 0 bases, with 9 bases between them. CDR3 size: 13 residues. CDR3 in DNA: TGTGCCAGCAGCGGAGGGAACTCCTACGAGCAGTACTTC. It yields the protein CASSGGNSYEQYF.

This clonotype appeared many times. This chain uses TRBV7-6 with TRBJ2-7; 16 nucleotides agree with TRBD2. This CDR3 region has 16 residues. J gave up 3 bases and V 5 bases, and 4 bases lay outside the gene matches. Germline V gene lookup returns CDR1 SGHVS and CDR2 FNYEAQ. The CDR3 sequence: CASSAGLAGGSYEQYF. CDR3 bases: TGTGCCAGCAGCGCGGGACTAGCGGGAGGGAGCTACGAGCAGTACTTC.

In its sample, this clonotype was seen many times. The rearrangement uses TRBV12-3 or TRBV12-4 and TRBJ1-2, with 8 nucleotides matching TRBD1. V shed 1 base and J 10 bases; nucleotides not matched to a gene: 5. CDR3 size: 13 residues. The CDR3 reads CASSLGQGADYTF. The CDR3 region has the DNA TGTGCCAGCAGTTTAGGGCAGGGGGCTGACTACACCTTC.

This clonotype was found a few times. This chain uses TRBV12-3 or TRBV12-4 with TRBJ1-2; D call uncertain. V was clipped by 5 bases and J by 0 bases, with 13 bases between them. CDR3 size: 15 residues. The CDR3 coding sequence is TGTGCCAGCAGTCAGAAAACTCGAGCTAACTATGGCTACACCTTC. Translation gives CASSQKTRANYGYTF.

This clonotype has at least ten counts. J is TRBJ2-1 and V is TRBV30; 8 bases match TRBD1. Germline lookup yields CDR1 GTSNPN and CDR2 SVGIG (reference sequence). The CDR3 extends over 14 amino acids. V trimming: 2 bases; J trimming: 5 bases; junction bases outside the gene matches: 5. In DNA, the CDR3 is TGTGCCTGGAGTAGGACAGGGCTCAACAATGAGCAGTTCTTC. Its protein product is CAWSRTGLNNEQFF. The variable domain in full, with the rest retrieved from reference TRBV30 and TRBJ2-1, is SQTIHQWPATLVQPVGSPLSLECTVEGTSNPNLYWYRQAAGRGLQLLFYSVGIGQISSEVPQNLSASRPQDRQFILSSKKLLLSDSGFYLCAWSRTGLNNEQFFGPGTRLTVL.

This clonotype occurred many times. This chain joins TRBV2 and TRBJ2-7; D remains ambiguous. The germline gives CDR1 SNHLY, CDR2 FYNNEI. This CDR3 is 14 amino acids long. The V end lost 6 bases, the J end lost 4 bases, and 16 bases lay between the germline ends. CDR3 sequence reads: CASSPDHMGYEQYF. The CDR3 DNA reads TGTGCCAGCAGCCCCGACCACATGGGGTACGAGCAGTACTTC. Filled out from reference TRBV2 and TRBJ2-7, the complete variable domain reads EPEVTQTPSHQVTQMGQEVILRCVPISNHLYFYWYRQILGQKVEFLVSFYNNEISEKSEIFDDQFSVERPDGSNFTLKIRSTKLEDSAMYFCASSPDHMGYEQYFGPGTRLTVT.

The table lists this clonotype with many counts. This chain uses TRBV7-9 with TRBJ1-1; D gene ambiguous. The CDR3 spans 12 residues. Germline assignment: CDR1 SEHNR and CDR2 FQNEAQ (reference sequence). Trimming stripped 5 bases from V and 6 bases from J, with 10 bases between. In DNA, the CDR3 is TGTGCCAGCAGCCTCGGGTCCTCTGAAGCTTTCTTT. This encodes CASSLGSSEAFF.

The CDR3 region is CASSQGRRSLDYEQYF. CDR3 nucleotide sequence: TGTGCCAGCAGCCAAGGGCGTAGATCCCTTGACTACGAGCAGTACTTC. V usage is TRBV14 and J usage is TRBJ2-7; D is unclear. CDR3 size: 16 residues. Germline CDR1 reads SGHDN; CDR2 reads FVKESK. Deletions cut 1 base from V and 3 bases from J, with 16 bases between.